These 2 T cell receptor beta chains were all obtained from the same sample, sequenced in a study of T cell repertoires in cytomegalovirus infection (dated by TCRdb to between 2017 and 2020). The reads were generated on an Illumina HiSeq 1500. The public reads were quality trimmed at Q25 with fastp and then assembled into clones with MiXCR by TCRdb, keeping productive beta chains. When rows share a CDR3 protein, they turn into one entry using the most common DNA and genes. The sample includes fewer than 85,000 distinct CDR3 sequences, with about 4% observed a single time. The top ten clones comprise around a fifth of the sample. The sample consisted of PBMCs. The source is a human donor in good health (CMV status not recorded). Some clones in this sample may be carry-over from other donors' samples.

At least ten counts were recorded for this clonotype. The genes are TRBV5-4 and TRBJ2-7, with 11 bases fitting TRBD2. V trimming: 4 bases; J trimming: 5 bases; junction bases outside the gene matches: 5. Germline-derived CDR1 and CDR2 are SGHNT and YYREEE (reference sequence). The CDR3 has 14 amino acids. DNA for the CDR3: TGTGCCAGCAGCCCCACTAGCGGGAGAGACGAGCAGTACTTC. Protein product: CASSPTSGRDEQYF.

This clonotype appeared many times. V and J are TRBV15 and TRBJ2-3, with D unresolved. This CDR3 is built from 10 residues. Trimming removed 11 bases from V and 7 bases from J, with 10 bases in between. In germline, CDR1 is LNHNV, CDR2 YYDKDF (reference sequence). CDR3 sequence (DNA): TGTGCCTCCAAAACGAATACGCAGTATTTT. It specifies CASKTNTQYF.